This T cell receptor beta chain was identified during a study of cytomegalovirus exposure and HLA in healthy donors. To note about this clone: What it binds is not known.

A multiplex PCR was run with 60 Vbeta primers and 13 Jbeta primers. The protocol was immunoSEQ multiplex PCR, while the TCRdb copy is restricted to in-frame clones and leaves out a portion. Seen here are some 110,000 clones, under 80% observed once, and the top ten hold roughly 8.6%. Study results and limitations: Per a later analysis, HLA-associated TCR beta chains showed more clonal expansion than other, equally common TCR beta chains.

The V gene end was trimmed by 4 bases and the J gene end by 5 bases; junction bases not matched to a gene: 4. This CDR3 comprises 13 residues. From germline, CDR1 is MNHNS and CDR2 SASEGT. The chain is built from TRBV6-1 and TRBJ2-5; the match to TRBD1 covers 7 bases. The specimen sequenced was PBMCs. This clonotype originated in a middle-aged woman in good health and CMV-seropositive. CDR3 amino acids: CASSGTGRETQYF. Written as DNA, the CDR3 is TGTGCCAGCAGTGGGACAGGCCGGGAGACCCAGTACTTC.